The 9 T cell receptor beta chains given below trace back to one sample, sequenced in a study of T cells in Graves' hyperthyroidism and ophthalmopathy. TCR beta CDR3 regions were amplified from RNA transcripts. Carried out on the TCR CDR3, a first-round RT-PCR used the HTBI primer set. TCRdb reanalysed the multiplex PCR reads using MiXCR and keeps one entry per CDR3 protein. The repertoire holds 340,000 or so distinct CDR3 sequences, with 15% to 20% as singletons. The sequenced material came from blood. Receptor source: a woman between 50 and 59 years old with Graves' hyperthyroidism.

V and J are TRBV4-1 and TRBJ1-5; D remains ambiguous. Germline lookup yields CDR1 MGHRA and CDR2 YSYEKL. Trimming shortened V by 0 bases and J by 0 bases, and 12 bases separated the two germline ends. The CDR3 sequence is 17 residues long. CDR3 bases: TGCGCCAGCAGCCAAGATACAAGAGATCATAGCAATCAGCCCCAGCATTTT. Amino acids: CASSQDTRDHSNQPQHF.

The table lists this clonotype with many counts. The rearrangement uses TRBV20-1 and TRBJ2-7; possible D gene TRBD2, 5 bases. V dropped 1 base and J dropped 3 bases, with 16 bases sitting between them. The CDR3 loop spans 15 amino acids. Germline V gives CDR1 DFQATT, CDR2 SNEGSKA (reference sequence). The CDR3 DNA reads TGCAGTGCTAGAGCGTTCAGCGGAGACTTCTACGAGCAGTACTTC. Amino acid sequence: CSARAFSGDFYEQYF.

The chain uses TRBV20-1 and TRBJ1-6; unclear D gene. CDR3 length: 16 amino acids. The germline V and J ends were trimmed by 3 bases and 10 bases, with 22 bases remaining between them. The germline gives CDR1 DFQATT, CDR2 SNEGSKA (reference sequence). CDR3 region: CSARSAADGLGSPLHF. In DNA form, the CDR3 reads TGCAGTGCTAGGTCCGCCGCGGACGGGCTAGGGTCACCCCTCCACTTT.

The table lists this clonotype with many counts. This chain connects TRBV2 to TRBJ1-5, with D unclear. The V gene lost 2 bases and the J gene lost 2 bases, with 7 bases spanning the gap. Germline CDR1 reads SNHLY; CDR2 reads FYNNEI. The CDR3 covers 14 residues. CDR3 bases: TGTGCCAGCAGTGAAATCTTAGGCAATCAGCCCCAGCATTTT. It yields the protein CASSEILGNQPQHF.

This clonotype was seen only a few times. V is TRBV20-1 and J is TRBJ2-5; maybe TRBD2 (6 bases). CDR3 length equals 15 residues. Germline loops: CDR1 DFQATT, CDR2 SNEGSKA (reference sequence). The V end was cut by 3 bases, the J end by 5 bases, with 19 bases between. The chain's CDR3 is CSASTYLRREETQYF. The CDR3 DNA reads TGCAGTGCTAGTACATATCTCCGACGGGAGGAGACCCAGTACTTC.

The chain combines TRBV7-9 with TRBJ2-3; D is unresolved. Germline CDR1 reads SEHNR; CDR2 reads FQNEAQ (reference sequence). The CDR3 sequence is 15 residues long. V lost 2 bases to trimming and J lost 3 bases, with 12 bases between them. The CDR3 DNA reads TGTGCCAGCAGCTTACCCCGTCTTGGGACAGATACGCAGTATTTT. Translation: CASSLPRLGTDTQYF.

This chain connects TRBV4-1 to TRBJ2-3; D uncertain. The CDR3 length is 13 residues. CDR1 is MGHRA, CDR2 YSYEKL, per germline. The germline V and J ends were trimmed by 4 bases and 7 bases, with 12 bases remaining between them. The CDR3 here is CASSPLTPNTQYF. The CDR3 DNA reads TGCGCCAGCAGCCCCCTCACCCCCAATACGCAGTATTTT.

This clonotype was detected a few times. The genes are TRBV6-2 or TRBV6-3 and TRBJ1-4, with a tentative D call TRBD1 (5 bases). Germline values: CDR1 MNHEY, CDR2 SVGEGT. The CDR3 spans 14 residues. V was trimmed by 10 bases and J by 5 bases, leaving 17 bases between them. In DNA, the CDR3 is TGTGCCACGACCCCGGGGCTTCAGAATGAAAAACTGTTTTTT. Protein sequence: CATTPGLQNEKLFF.

The chain is built from TRBV2 and TRBJ2-7; no definite D call. Germline V gives CDR1 SNHLY, CDR2 FYNNEI. The length of the CDR3 is 16 residues. Trimming pared 2 bases from V and 4 bases from J, leaving 18 bases between. The CDR3 sequence is CASSEYNGPRRYEQYV. The CDR3, as DNA: TGTGCCAGCAGTGAATATAATGGACCGCGCAGGTACGAGCAGTACGTC.